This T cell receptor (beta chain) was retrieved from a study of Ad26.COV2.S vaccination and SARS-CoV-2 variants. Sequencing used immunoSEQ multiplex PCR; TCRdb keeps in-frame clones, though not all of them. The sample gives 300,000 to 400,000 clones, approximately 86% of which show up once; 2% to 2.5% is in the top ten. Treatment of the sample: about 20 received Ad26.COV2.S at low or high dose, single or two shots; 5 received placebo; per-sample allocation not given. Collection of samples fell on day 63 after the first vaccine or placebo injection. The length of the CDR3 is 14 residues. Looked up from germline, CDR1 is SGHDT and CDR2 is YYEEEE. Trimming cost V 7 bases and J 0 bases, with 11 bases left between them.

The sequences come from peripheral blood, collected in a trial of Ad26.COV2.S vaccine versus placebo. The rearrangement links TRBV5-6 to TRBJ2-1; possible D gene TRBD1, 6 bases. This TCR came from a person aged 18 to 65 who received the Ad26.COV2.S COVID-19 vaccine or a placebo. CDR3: CASRRGFSYNEQFF. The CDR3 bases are TGTGCCAGCCGCAGGGGTTTCTCCTACAATGAGCAGTTCTTC.